This T cell receptor (beta chain) originates from a study of spatial heterogeneity in lung cancer. Study-level information: Sequenced follow-up PBMC samples came a median of around 2 years after resection, where available. Consistent detection of more beta-chain than alpha-chain sequences was observed. An average of more than ten raw reads was observed per unique TCR and UMI combination.

General study points: Blood contained ubiquitous expanded tumor TCRs more at resection than at follow-up.

For this clonotype: Its target is unknown.

Time point given: blood at routine non-recurrence follow-up after resection. Material for sequencing was whole RNA from tumor, nontumor lung or frozen PBMC, left unsorted. TCRdb re-called the 5' RACE reads through MiXCR, storing one row per CDR3 protein. The sample shows around 110,000 distinct CDR3 sequences, less than 15% of them seen only once. Germline values: CDR1 SGHRS, CDR2 YFSETQ. The CDR3 length is 14 residues. Trimming shortened V by 2 bases and J by 5 bases, and 14 bases separated the two germline ends. The input for sequencing was PBMCs, taken at follow-up. The source is a male donor with early-stage non-small cell lung cancer. The J gene is TRBJ2-7, the V gene TRBV5-1; possibly TRBD1 for D (5 bases). This CDR3 is CASSFQGMVNEQYF. The CDR3 bases are TGCGCCAGCAGCTTTCAGGGCATGGTTAACGAGCAGTACTTC.